This TCR beta chain was identified in a study of Graves' ophthalmopathy and Graves' hyperthyroidism. This clonotype was picked up many times. Stable hyperthyroid donors showed no ophthalmopathy during 18 months follow-up. The PBMCs originated from around 9.7 ml of fresh peripheral blood. RNA transcripts were the template, and TCR beta CDR3 regions were amplified from them. The library came from an HTBI-primed first-round RT-PCR and a second-round multiplex PCR. One entry per CDR3 protein results from TCRdb running MiXCR on the multiplex PCR reads. The repertoire holds a few hundred thousand distinct CDR3 sequences, with roughly a sixth as singletons. The V gene's germline CDR1 is SQVTM and CDR2 ANQGSEA. This CDR3 contains 14 residues. Trimming removed 5 bases at V and 0 bases at J, with 13 bases between.

This sequence was found in an adult woman with stable Graves' hyperthyroidism. This chain joins TRBV29-1 and TRBJ1-1; TRBD1 might be the D (6 bases). The sequenced material came from peripheral blood. CDR3 nucleotide sequence: TGCAGCGTTCGTAGGGGGACGGTGAACACTGAAGCTTTCTTT. Residues: CSVRRGTVNTEAFF.